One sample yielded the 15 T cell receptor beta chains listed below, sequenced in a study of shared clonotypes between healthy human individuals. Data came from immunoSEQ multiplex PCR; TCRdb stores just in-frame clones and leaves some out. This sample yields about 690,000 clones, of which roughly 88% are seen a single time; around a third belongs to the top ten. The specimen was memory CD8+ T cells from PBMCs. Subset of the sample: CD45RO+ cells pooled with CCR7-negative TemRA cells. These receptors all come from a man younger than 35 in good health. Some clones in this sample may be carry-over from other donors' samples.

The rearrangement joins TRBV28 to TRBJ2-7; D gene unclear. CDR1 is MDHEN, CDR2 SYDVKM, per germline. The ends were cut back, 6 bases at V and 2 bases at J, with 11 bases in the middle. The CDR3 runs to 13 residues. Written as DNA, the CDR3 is TGTGCCAGCAGCCCGACCCTTACCTACGAGCAGTACTTC. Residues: CASSPTLTYEQYF. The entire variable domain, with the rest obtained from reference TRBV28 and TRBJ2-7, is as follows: DVKVTQSSRYLVKRTGEKVFLECVQDMDHENMFWYRQDPGLGLRLIYFSYDVKMKEKGDIPEGYSVSREKKERFSLILESASTNQTSMYLCASSPTLTYEQYFGPGTRLTVT.

In DNA form, the CDR3 reads TGCGCCAGCAGTGAGTCGGGCCCCAGGGGCGGGGAGCTGTTTTTT. The encoded protein is CASSESGPRGGELFF. The V call is TRBV10-2, the J call TRBJ2-2; D is possibly TRBD1 (6 bases). Germline CDR1 and CDR2: WSHSY and SAAADI. There are 15 residues in the CDR3. V dropped 0 bases and J dropped 7 bases, with 12 bases sitting between them.

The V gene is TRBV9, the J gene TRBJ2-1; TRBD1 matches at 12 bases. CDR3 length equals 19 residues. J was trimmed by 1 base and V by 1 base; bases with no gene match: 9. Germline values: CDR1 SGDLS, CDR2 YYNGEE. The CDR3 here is CASSVMGTGGIRSYNEQFF. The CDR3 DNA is TGTGCCAGCAGCGTAATGGGGACAGGGGGCATAAGGTCCTACAATGAGCAGTTCTTC.

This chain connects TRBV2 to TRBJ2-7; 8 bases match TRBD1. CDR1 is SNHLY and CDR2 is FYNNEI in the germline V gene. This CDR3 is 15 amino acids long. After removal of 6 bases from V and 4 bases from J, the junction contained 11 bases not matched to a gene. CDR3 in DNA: TGTGCCAGCAGGGGAGGACAGGGTGGGATTTACGAGCAGTACTTC. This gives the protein CASRGGQGGIYEQYF.

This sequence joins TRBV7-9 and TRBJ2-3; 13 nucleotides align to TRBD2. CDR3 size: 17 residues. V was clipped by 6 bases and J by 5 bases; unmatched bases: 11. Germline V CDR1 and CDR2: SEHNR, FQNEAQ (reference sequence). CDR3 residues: CASSFGGLAGVQDTQYF. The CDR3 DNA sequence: TGTGCCAGCAGTTTTGGCGGACTAGCGGGAGTTCAAGATACGCAGTATTTT.

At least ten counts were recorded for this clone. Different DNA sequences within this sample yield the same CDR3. For the CDR3, the DNA is TGTGCCAGCAGTTACTCGACAGGGGGACGCTACACCTTC. Amino acids: CASSYSTGGRYTF. The chain recombines TRBV6-5 with TRBJ1-2; 9 positions match TRBD1. The V gene end was trimmed by 0 bases and the J gene end by 9 bases; junction bases not matched to a gene: 2. Germline CDR1 reads MNHEY; CDR2 reads SVGAGI. The CDR3 is made up of 13 amino acids.

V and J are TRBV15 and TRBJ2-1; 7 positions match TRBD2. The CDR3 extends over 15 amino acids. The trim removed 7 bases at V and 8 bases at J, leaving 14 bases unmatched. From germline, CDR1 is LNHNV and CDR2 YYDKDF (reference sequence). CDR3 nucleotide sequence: TGTGCCACCACCCCGTCCCGGCGGGAGTTCCATGAGCAGTTCTTC. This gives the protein CATTPSRREFHEQFF.

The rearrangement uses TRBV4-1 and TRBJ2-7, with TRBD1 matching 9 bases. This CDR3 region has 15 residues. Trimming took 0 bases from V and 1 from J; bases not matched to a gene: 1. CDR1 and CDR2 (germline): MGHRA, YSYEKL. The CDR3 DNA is TGCGCCAGCAGCCAAGAAGGGACAGGGTCCTACGAGCAGTACTTC. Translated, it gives CASSQEGTGSYEQYF.

The CDR3 bases are TGTGCCAGCAGGGCAAATTATGGCTACACCTTC. It translates to CASRANYGYTF. The V gene is TRBV6-5, the J gene TRBJ1-2; no definite D call. The V end lost 6 bases, the J end lost 5 bases, and 7 bases lay between the germline ends. The CDR3 sequence is 11 residues long. Per germline, CDR1 MNHEY and CDR2 SVGAGI.

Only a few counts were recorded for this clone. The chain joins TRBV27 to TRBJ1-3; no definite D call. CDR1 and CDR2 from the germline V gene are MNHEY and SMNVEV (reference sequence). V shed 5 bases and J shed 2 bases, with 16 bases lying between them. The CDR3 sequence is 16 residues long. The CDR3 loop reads CASSPLPGPAGNTIYF. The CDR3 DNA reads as TGTGCCAGCAGTCCACTCCCGGGTCCCGCTGGAAACACCATATATTTT.

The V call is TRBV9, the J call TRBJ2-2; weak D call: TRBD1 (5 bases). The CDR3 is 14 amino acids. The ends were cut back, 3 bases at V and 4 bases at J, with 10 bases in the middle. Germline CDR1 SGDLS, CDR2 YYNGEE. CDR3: CASSGHRTTGELFF. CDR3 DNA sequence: TGTGCCAGCAGCGGGCACAGGACCACCGGGGAGCTGTTTTTT. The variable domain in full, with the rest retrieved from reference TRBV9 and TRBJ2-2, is DSGVTQTPKHLITATGQRVTLRCSPRSGDLSVYWYQQSLDQGLQFLIQYYNGEERAKGNILERFSAQQFPDLHSELNLSSLELGDSALYFCASSGHRTTGELFFGEGSRLTVL.

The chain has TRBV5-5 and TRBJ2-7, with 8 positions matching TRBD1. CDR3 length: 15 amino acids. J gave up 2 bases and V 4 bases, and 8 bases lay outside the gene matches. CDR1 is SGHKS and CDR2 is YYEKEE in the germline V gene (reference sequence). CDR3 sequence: CASSPHRQGTYEQYF. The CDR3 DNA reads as TGTGCCAGCAGCCCCCACCGACAGGGGACCTACGAGCAGTACTTC.

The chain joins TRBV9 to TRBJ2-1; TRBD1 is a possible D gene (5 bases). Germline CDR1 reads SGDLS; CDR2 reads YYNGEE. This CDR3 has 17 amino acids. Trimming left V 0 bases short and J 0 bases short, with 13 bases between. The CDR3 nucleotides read TGTGCCAGCAGCGTAGGGCAGGGAAAACTCTCCTACAATGAGCAGTTCTTC. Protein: CASSVGQGKLSYNEQFF.

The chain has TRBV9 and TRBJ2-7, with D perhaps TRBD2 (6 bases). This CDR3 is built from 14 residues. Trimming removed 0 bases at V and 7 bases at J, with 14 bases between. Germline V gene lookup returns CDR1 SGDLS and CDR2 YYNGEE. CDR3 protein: CASSVGGTPGEQYF. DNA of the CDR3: TGTGCCAGCAGCGTAGGCGGGACCCCGGGGGAGCAGTACTTC.

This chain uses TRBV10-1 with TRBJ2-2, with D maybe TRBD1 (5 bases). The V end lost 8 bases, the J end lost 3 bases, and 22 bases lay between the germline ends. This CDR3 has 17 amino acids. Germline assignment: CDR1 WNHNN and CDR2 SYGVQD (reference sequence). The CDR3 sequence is CASSVFMRRDYTGELFF. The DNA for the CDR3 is TGCGCCAGCTCCGTCTTCATGCGCAGGGATTACACCGGGGAGCTGTTTTTT.